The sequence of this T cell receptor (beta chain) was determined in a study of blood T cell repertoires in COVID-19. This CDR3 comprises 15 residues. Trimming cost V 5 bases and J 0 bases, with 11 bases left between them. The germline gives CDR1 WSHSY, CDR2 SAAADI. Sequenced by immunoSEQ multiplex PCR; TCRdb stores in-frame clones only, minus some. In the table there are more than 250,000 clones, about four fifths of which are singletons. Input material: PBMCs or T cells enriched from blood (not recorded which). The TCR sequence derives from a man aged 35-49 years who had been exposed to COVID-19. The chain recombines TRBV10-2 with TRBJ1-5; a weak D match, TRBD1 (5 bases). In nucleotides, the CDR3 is TGCGCCAGCAGTCCGACAGAATATAGCAATCAGCCCCAGCATTTT. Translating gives CASSPTEYSNQPQHF.